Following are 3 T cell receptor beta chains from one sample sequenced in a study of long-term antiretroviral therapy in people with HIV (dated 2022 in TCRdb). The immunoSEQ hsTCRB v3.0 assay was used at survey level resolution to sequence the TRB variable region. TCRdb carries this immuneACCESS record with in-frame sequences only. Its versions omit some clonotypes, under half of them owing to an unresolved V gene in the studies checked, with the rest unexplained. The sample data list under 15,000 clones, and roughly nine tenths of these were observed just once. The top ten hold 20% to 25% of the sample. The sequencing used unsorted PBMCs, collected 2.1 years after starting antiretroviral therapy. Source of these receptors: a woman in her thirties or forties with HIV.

This CDR3 is CASSLELAGGLYNEQFF. CDR3 nucleotides: TGTGCCAGCAGCTTAGAATTGGCAGGGGGCCTTTACAATGAGCAGTTCTTC. J is TRBJ2-1 and V is TRBV7-9; 8 bases are a match to TRBD1. This CDR3 has 17 amino acids. Per the germline V gene, CDR1 is SEHNR and CDR2 is FQNEAQ (reference sequence). The J segment lost 4 bases and the V segment lost 1 base, leaving 9 bases of the junction unmatched.

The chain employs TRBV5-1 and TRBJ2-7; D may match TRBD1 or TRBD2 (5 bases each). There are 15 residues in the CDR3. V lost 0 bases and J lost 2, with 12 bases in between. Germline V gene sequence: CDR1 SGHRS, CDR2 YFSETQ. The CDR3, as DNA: TGCGCCAGCAGCTTGGCCGTAGGGGACCCCTACGAGCAGTACTTC. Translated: CASSLAVGDPYEQYF.

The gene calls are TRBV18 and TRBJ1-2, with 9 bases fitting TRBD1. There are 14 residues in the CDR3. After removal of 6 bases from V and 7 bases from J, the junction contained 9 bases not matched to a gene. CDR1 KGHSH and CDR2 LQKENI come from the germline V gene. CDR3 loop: CASSPGTGRGGYTF. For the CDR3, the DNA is TGTGCCAGCTCTCCCGGGACAGGGAGGGGTGGCTACACCTTC.